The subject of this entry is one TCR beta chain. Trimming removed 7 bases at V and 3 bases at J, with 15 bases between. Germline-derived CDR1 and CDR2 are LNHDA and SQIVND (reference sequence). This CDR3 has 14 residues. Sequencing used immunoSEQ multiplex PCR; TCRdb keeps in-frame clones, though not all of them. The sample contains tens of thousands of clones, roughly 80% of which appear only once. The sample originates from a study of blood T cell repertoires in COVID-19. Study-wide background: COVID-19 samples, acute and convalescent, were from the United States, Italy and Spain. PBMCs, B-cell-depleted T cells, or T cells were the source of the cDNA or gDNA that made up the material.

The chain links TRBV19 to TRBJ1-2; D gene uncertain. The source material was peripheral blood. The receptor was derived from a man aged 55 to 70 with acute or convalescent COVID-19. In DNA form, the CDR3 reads TGTGCCAGTATGGAGTCGCCGGAGGACTATGGCTACACCTTC. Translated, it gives CASMESPEDYGYTF.